This passage covers 21 T cell receptor beta chains from one sample sequenced in a study of regulatory T cells in long-lasting Graves disease. As to time point: newly diagnosed GD, antithyroid drugs for less than 3 months. From PBMCs, RNA was extracted and then used to make the TCR library. Libraries of TCR beta came from iRepertoire HTBI primers plus Arm-PCR of CDR3 regions. TCRdb called the multiplex PCR reads again in MiXCR, with one record for every CDR3 protein. Among roughly 560,000 distinct CDR3 sequences listed, 12% were seen once. The same specimen was also included in a second study, on T cells in Graves' hyperthyroidism and ophthalmopathy.

The material sequenced was peripheral blood mononuclear cells (PBMCs), taken at new diagnosis, from a patient treated with antithyroid drugs. These receptors originate from a woman aged 25 to 45 with Graves disease.

V is TRBV7-2 and J is TRBJ2-5; possibly TRBD2 for D (7 bases). V was trimmed by 6 bases and J by 5 bases, leaving 19 bases between them. Germline V gives CDR1 SGHTA, CDR2 FQGNSA. The CDR3 consists of 15 residues. The CDR3 loop reads CTSSFSNREGETQYF. The CDR3 DNA sequence: TGTACCAGCAGTTTCAGTAACAGGGAGGGGGAGACCCAGTACTTC.

J is TRBJ1-2 and V is TRBV28; 7 nucleotides match TRBD1. Germline lookup yields CDR1 MDHEN and CDR2 SYDVKM. The CDR3 runs 16 residues. The trim removed 6 bases at V and 7 bases at J, leaving 17 bases unmatched. The CDR3 bases are TGTGCCAGCAGATCATCGGTTGAGGGGGCATATGGTGGCTACACCTTC. This sequence encodes CASRSSVEGAYGGYTF.

This clonotype was counted ten times or more. The V and J genes are TRBV5-5 and TRBJ2-2; D is possibly TRBD1 (6 bases). Per germline, CDR1 SGHKS and CDR2 YYEKEE (reference sequence). The CDR3 totals 15 residues. Trimming stripped 1 base from V and 4 bases from J, with 11 bases between. The CDR3 nucleotides are TGTGCCAGCAGCTTGTCGAGGGGGAGCACCGGGGAGCTGTTTTTT. Its translation is CASSLSRGSTGELFF.

This clonotype was found a few times. This chain uses TRBV27 with TRBJ2-7; 7 nucleotides align to TRBD2. V gave up 8 bases and J gave up 0 bases; unmatched junction bases: 7. This CDR3 is 14 amino acids long. The germline gives CDR1 MNHEY, CDR2 SMNVEV (reference sequence). CDR3 in DNA: TGTGCCAGCCGAGCGGGAACTAGCTCCTACGAGCAGTACTTC. Translated: CASRAGTSSYEQYF.

This clonotype was seen at least ten times. The chain couples TRBV3-2 to TRBJ2-7; the table assigns TRBD1, which was not confirmed against the DNA. TRBV3-2 is described as a pseudogene. This CDR3 is 12 amino acids long. The CDR3 DNA is TGTGCCAGCAGCCAGTCCCATAAGGAGCAGTACTTC. Amino acids: CASSQSHKEQYF.

This clonotype occurred many times. The genes are TRBV28 and TRBJ2-1, with 12 bases fitting TRBD2. Germline trimming cut 2 bases from V and 4 bases from J; bases unmatched to any gene: 3. Germline V lookup: CDR1 MDHEN, CDR2 SYDVKM. The CDR3 totals 16 residues. CDR3 region: CASSLLAGGLYNEQFF. The CDR3 DNA reads TGTGCCAGCAGTTTACTAGCGGGAGGGCTATACAATGAGCAGTTCTTC.

This clonotype was seen many times. V usage is TRBV2 and J usage is TRBJ1-4; weak D call: TRBD1 (6 bases). V was shortened by 3 bases and J by 5 bases, with 16 bases between the two germline ends. Germline lookup yields CDR1 SNHLY and CDR2 FYNNEI. This CDR3 has 16 residues. CDR3 in DNA: TGTGCCAGCAGTGATACACAGGGTTTAGGGAATGAAAAACTGTTTTTT. Protein product: CASSDTQGLGNEKLFF.

At least ten counts were recorded for this clonotype. The chain links TRBV3-1 to TRBJ2-3; the D is unclear. The CDR3 spans 13 residues. The germline CDR1 and CDR2 sequences are LGHDT and YNNKEL (reference sequence). V gave up 1 base and J gave up 5 bases, with 7 bases separating them. CDR3 sequence (DNA): TGTGCCAGCAGCCAAGGTTGGGGAGATACGCAGTATTTT. Its translation: CASSQGWGDTQYF.

This clonotype was counted ten times or more. V usage is TRBV12-3 or TRBV12-4 and J usage is TRBJ2-3, with TRBD2 identical over 7 bases. This CDR3 region has 17 residues. The V gene end was trimmed by 3 bases and the J gene end by 1 base; junction bases not matched to a gene: 10. CDR3 in amino acids: CASSLGWGGLGTDTQYF. The CDR3 DNA is TGTGCCAGCAGTTTGGGGTGGGGGGGACTTGGCACAGATACGCAGTATTTT.

Many counts were recorded for this clonotype. V usage is TRBV27 and J usage is TRBJ2-7; 12 bases map to TRBD2. Germline loops: CDR1 MNHEY, CDR2 SMNVEV (reference sequence). The junction had 1 base not matched to a gene; V was cut back by 5 bases and J by 2 bases. The CDR3 has 14 residues. The CDR3 coding sequence is TGTGCCAGCAGTCCTAGCGGGAGGGCCTACGAGCAGTACTTC. It is translated as CASSPSGRAYEQYF.

Many counts were recorded for this clonotype. The gene calls are TRBV4-1 and TRBJ1-5; 7 positions agree with TRBD1. Trimming at V came to 1 base and at J to 9 bases, leaving 3 bases not matched to a gene. The CDR3 contains 13 residues. The germline V gene encodes CDR1 MGHRA and CDR2 YSYEKL. CDR3 loop: CASSQGQGGPQHF. CDR3 bases: TGCGCCAGCAGCCAAGGGCAGGGGGGGCCCCAGCATTTT.

This clonotype was counted many times. This chain links TRBV20-1 with TRBJ2-3, with D maybe TRBD1 (6 bases). V was cut by 6 bases and J by 4 bases, with 11 bases left in between. Germline V lookup: CDR1 DFQATT, CDR2 SNEGSKA (reference sequence). This CDR3 is built from 12 residues. The CDR3 bases are TGCAGTGCATCCCGACAGGCAGATACGCAGTATTTT. It yields the protein CSASRQADTQYF.

This clonotype was observed many times. The chain has TRBV16 and TRBJ1-2, with TRBD1 identical over 10 bases. Trimming at V came to 0 bases and at J to 0 bases, leaving 4 bases not matched to a gene. The CDR3 consists of 17 residues. Germline values: CDR1 KGHSY, CDR2 FQNENV. As DNA, the CDR3 is TGTGCCAGCAGCCAATCCCGGGACAGGGGATCTAACTATGGCTACACCTTC. Translating it yields CASSQSRDRGSNYGYTF.

This clonotype was counted a few times. This chain connects TRBV27 to TRBJ2-1, with 10 bases aligning to TRBD2. The CDR3 spans 15 residues. The J segment lost 5 bases and the V segment lost 4 bases, leaving 5 bases of the junction unmatched. The germline V gene encodes CDR1 MNHEY and CDR2 SMNVEV (reference sequence). The CDR3 sequence is CASSSSGRAHNEQFF. In DNA, the CDR3 is TGTGCCAGCAGTTCCAGCGGGAGGGCACACAATGAGCAGTTCTTC.

This clonotype was found many times. This chain uses TRBV30 with TRBJ1-6; D uncertain. Trimming shortened V by 0 bases and J by 8 bases, and 11 bases separated the two germline ends. This CDR3 is built from 14 residues. The germline gives CDR1 GTSNPN, CDR2 SVGIG (reference sequence). The CDR3 sequence is CAWSVQTVYSPLHF. The CDR3 nucleotides are TGTGCCTGGAGTGTACAAACAGTATATTCACCCCTCCACTTT.

This clonotype was counted ten times or more. This chain uses TRBV3-1 with TRBJ1-1, with a tentative D call TRBD1 (6 bases). V shed 5 bases and J shed 5 bases, with 12 bases lying between them. The germline CDR1 and CDR2 sequences are LGHDT and YNNKEL (reference sequence). The CDR3 extends over 13 amino acids. The CDR3 DNA follows: TGTGCCAGCAGCGCCGGGACAATTACTGAAGCTTTCTTT. It translates to CASSAGTITEAFF.

This clonotype was observed many times. J is TRBJ1-2 and V is TRBV20-1; 8 bases map to TRBD1. The V gene's germline CDR1 is DFQATT and CDR2 SNEGSKA (reference sequence). CDR3 length: 13 amino acids. The V segment lost 2 bases and the J segment 7 bases; nucleotides outside the gene matches: 6. The DNA of the CDR3 is TGCAGTGCTAGATACCAGGGGGCAGTTGGCTACACCTTC. Its protein product is CSARYQGAVGYTF.

There are many counts of this clonotype. The gene calls are TRBV6-2 or TRBV6-3 and TRBJ2-1, with D possibly being TRBD2 (6 bases). The germline V gene has CDR1 MNHEY and CDR2 SVGEGT. CDR3 length: 16 amino acids. V lost 7 bases and J 3 bases, leaving 19 bases between the germline ends. The CDR3 loop reads CASTKGPGLVYNEQFF. The CDR3 DNA reads as TGTGCCAGCACAAAGGGGCCGGGACTCGTCTACAATGAGCAGTTCTTC.

The V and J genes are TRBV3-1 and TRBJ2-3, with 8 bases matching TRBD1. The CDR3 is 17 residues long. CDR1 is LGHDT and CDR2 is YNNKEL in the germline V gene (reference sequence). Trimming cost V 3 bases and J 6 bases; bases outside gene matches: 14. CDR3 protein: CASSQAETGDLWDTQYF. Written as DNA, the CDR3 is TGTGCCAGCAGCCAGGCCGAGACAGGGGATTTGTGGGATACGCAGTATTTT.

This clonotype was recorded at least ten times. V is TRBV2 and J is TRBJ2-1, with 11 bases fitting TRBD2. V shed 11 bases and J 8 bases; nucleotides not matched to a gene: 20. The CDR3 is 17 amino acids. CDR1 is SNHLY and CDR2 is FYNNEI in the germline V gene. CDR3 residues: CAGSAARLAGYVDEQFF. CDR3 nucleotides: TGTGCCGGAAGTGCCGCTAGACTAGCGGGATACGTCGATGAGCAGTTCTTC.

In this sample, this clonotype turned up many times. The rearrangement uses TRBV6-9 and TRBJ1-4; D gene ambiguous. Germline V gene data show CDR1 as MNHGY and CDR2 as SVAAGI. The ends were cut back, 3 bases at V and 5 bases at J, with 7 bases in the middle. The CDR3 covers 13 residues. DNA of the CDR3: TGTGCCAGCAGTTACGGGGAGAATGAAAAACTGTTTTTT. The encoded protein is CASSYGENEKLFF.